Listed here is a single T cell receptor (beta chain). In the PCR, 60 Vbeta and 13 Jbeta primers were used. Clones were read by immunoSEQ multiplex PCR, and TCRdb kept only the in-frame ones, dropping some. The data show fewer than 250,000 clones, with roughly three quarters seen just once and less than 2% held by the top ten. This sample is drawn from a study of cytomegalovirus exposure and HLA in healthy donors. The CDR3 runs 15 residues. Germline assignment: CDR1 MNHNY and CDR2 SVGAGI (reference sequence). The V segment lost 7 bases and the J segment 4 bases; nucleotides outside the gene matches: 6.

This rearrangement joins TRBV6-6 to TRBJ2-5; TRBD2 aligns across 13 bases. The receptor was isolated from a woman between 18 and 29 years old in good health and CMV-seronegative. The sample was PBMCs. The CDR3 here is CASIRGLAGAETQYF. Here the CDR3 DNA reads TGTGCCAGCATTCGCGGACTAGCGGGAGCAGAGACCCAGTACTTC.